This is a list of T cell receptor beta chains from one sample in a study of early T cells in non-severe SARS-CoV-2 infection. TCRdb called the 5' RACE reads again in MiXCR, with one record for every CDR3 protein. The sample consists of tens of thousands of distinct CDR3 sequences, over 10% of them appearing once. The material sequenced was whole blood. The receptor set was obtained from an adult who was a healthcare worker with PCR-confirmed SARS-CoV-2 infection or an uninfected control (not recorded which). Each CDR3 is given with its conserved first and last residue. A D gene is named only where the DNA matches it firmly. Only some rows state a clone size, as once, few, many or a class for expanded clones.

D: -; J: TRBJ2-7; size: many; V: TRBV20-1; DNA: TGCAGTGCTAGAGCCCCCCTCTCCTACGAGCAGTACTTC; CDR3: CSARAPLSYEQYF
D: -; J: TRBJ2-3; size: many; V: TRBV20-1; DNA: TGCAGTGCTAGAGGCCCCGCAGATACGCAGTATTTT; CDR3: CSARGPADTQYF
D: -; J: TRBJ2-7; size: -; V: TRBV12-3/TRBV12-4; DNA: TGTGCCAGCAGTTTAGACCCGGAGGGCCACGAGCAGTACTTC; CDR3: CASSLDPEGHEQYF
D: -; J: TRBJ2-1; size: -; V: TRBV20-1; DNA: TGCAGTGCTAGAGGGGGGAAGGGAGACAATGAGCAGTTCTTC; CDR3: CSARGGKGDNEQFF
D: -; J: TRBJ2-5; size: many; V: TRBV6-5; DNA: TGTGCCAGCAGTTACGGGGTAGCGGAGACCCAGTACTTC; CDR3: CASSYGVAETQYF
D: -; J: TRBJ2-5; size: few; V: TRBV9; DNA: TGTGCCAGCAGCGCCCAAGAGACCCAGTACTTC; CDR3: CASSAQETQYF
D: TRBD1; J: TRBJ1-1; size: -; V: TRBV29-1; DNA: TGCAGCGTTGAAGGGACAGGGCGGACTGAAGCTTTCTTT; CDR3: CSVEGTGRTEAFF
D: -; J: TRBJ2-3; size: many; V: TRBV6-6; DNA: TGTGCCAGCAGTTACTCGAACAAGGCTGTCCACGCAGATACGCAGTATTTT; CDR3: CASSYSNKAVHADTQYF
D: TRBD1; J: TRBJ2-2; size: -; V: TRBV2; DNA: TGTGCCAGCAGGGACAGGGTAACCGGGGAGCTGTTTTTT; CDR3: CASRDRVTGELFF
D: TRBD1; J: TRBJ2-1; size: many; V: TRBV10-2; DNA: TGCGCCAGCAGTCCGACAGGGGGCAATGAGCAGTTCTTC; CDR3: CASSPTGGNEQFF
D: -; J: TRBJ2-2; size: -; V: TRBV12-3/TRBV12-4; DNA: TGTGCCAGCAGACAGGGACCCGGGGAGCTGTTTTTT; CDR3: CASRQGPGELFF
D: TRBD1; J: TRBJ1-1; size: -; V: TRBV6-5; DNA: TGTGCCAGCAGTTACGCGACAGGGTGGGCGGACACTGAAGCTTTCTTT; CDR3: CASSYATGWADTEAFF
D: -; J: TRBJ2-3; size: many; V: TRBV7-8; DNA: TGTGCCAGTACCCCCCGCCGAGATACGCAGTATTTT; CDR3: CASTPRRDTQYF
D: TRBD1; J: TRBJ2-7; size: many; V: TRBV4-1; DNA: TGCGCCAGCAGCCAAGATCCGGGACAGGGGGCGTACGAGCAGTACTTC; CDR3: CASSQDPGQGAYEQYF
D: TRBD1; J: TRBJ2-2; size: many; V: TRBV30; DNA: TGTGCCTGGAGCCGGGGACAGGGCCAGAACACCGGGGAGCTGTTTTTT; CDR3: CAWSRGQGQNTGELFF
D: -; J: TRBJ2-6; size: many; V: TRBV7-9; DNA: TGTGCCAGCATCCACGGTCGGGGATCTGGGGCCAACGTCCTGACTTTC; CDR3: CASIHGRGSGANVLTF
D: -; J: TRBJ2-1; size: few; V: TRBV14; DNA: TGTGCCAGCAGCCAAATGAGGGGGTGGAATGAGCAGTTCTTC; CDR3: CASSQMRGWNEQFF
D: -; J: TRBJ1-1; size: many; V: TRBV11-2; DNA: TGTGCCAGCAGACTGGCGGGGGGGGCGAGTGTATTCTTT; CDR3: CASRLAGGASVFF
D: -; J: TRBJ2-1; size: many; V: TRBV7-2; DNA: TGTGCCAGCAGCTCTCCCCGGGACACTTACAATGAGCAGTTCTTC; CDR3: CASSSPRDTYNEQFF
D: -; J: TRBJ2-2; size: many; V: TRBV5-4; DNA: TGTGCCAGCAGCTGGGGGAGCCCTTACACCGGGGAGCTGTTTTTT; CDR3: CASSWGSPYTGELFF
D: -; J: TRBJ1-5; size: many; V: TRBV6-5; DNA: TGTGCCAGCACCGATCAACCTAATCAGCCCCAGCATTTT; CDR3: CASTDQPNQPQHF
D: -; J: TRBJ1-5; size: many; V: TRBV30; DNA: TGTGCCTGGAGAGCCGACAGCGATTTTAATCAGCCCCAGCATTTT; CDR3: CAWRADSDFNQPQHF
D: -; J: TRBJ2-5; size: -; V: TRBV18; DNA: TGTGCCAGCTCACCACCGACCTCGACTACCGGGGGAGAGACCCAGTACTTC; CDR3: CASSPPTSTTGGETQYF
D: -; J: TRBJ2-1; size: many; V: TRBV5-1; DNA: TGCGCCAGCAGCTTCGGCGGGGGCGCTTACAATGAGCAGTTCTTC; CDR3: CASSFGGGAYNEQFF
D: -; J: TRBJ1-2; size: -; V: TRBV27; DNA: TGTGCCAGCAGTTTGGGGCTTAACTATGGCTACACCTTC; CDR3: CASSLGLNYGYTF
D: TRBD1; J: TRBJ1-1; size: many; V: TRBV12-3/TRBV12-4; DNA: TGTGCCAGCAGTCCCGACAGGGCAGGCACTGAAGCTTTCTTT; CDR3: CASSPDRAGTEAFF
D: TRBD1; J: TRBJ2-2; size: many; V: TRBV12-5; DNA: TGTGCTAGTGGCCCCCGGGGGACAGGGGACACCGGGGAGCTGTTTTTT; CDR3: CASGPRGTGDTGELFF
D: -; J: TRBJ2-2; size: many; V: TRBV11-2; DNA: TGTGCCAGCAGCTTAGTGGGGCAAAAGAACACCGGGGAGCTGTTTTTT; CDR3: CASSLVGQKNTGELFF